This T cell receptor (beta chain) was captured in a study of radiotherapy plus CTLA-4 blockade in lung cancer. V trimming: 3 bases; J trimming: 9 bases; junction bases outside the gene matches: 14. CDR1 is MDHEN, CDR2 SYDVKM, per germline. The CDR3 covers 16 residues. Data came from immunoSEQ multiplex PCR; TCRdb stores just in-frame clones and leaves some out. The sample has tens of thousands of clones, 75% to 85% seen once. The receptor's source is a human donor with non-small cell lung cancer that progressed on radiotherapy plus ipilimumab. The genes are TRBV28 and TRBJ1-1; 9 bases line up with TRBD1. The material was peripheral blood, obtained from a patient treated with radiotherapy plus ipilimumab. The CDR3 sequence is CASSFRQGVGPPQAFF. CDR3 nucleotides: TGTGCCAGCAGTTTTCGACAGGGGGTAGGCCCTCCCCAAGCTTTCTTT.